One sample yielded the 8 T cell receptor beta chains listed below, sequenced in a study of T cells in Graves' hyperthyroidism and ophthalmopathy. TCR beta CDR3 sequences were amplified from RNA transcripts. During a first-round RT-PCR of the TCR CDR3, the HTBI primer set was used. TCRdb reanalysed the multiplex PCR reads using MiXCR and keeps one entry per CDR3 protein. The sample holds 360,000 or so distinct CDR3 sequences, 13% to 15% seen once. The sequenced material came from blood. All receptors derive from an older woman with Graves' ophthalmopathy.

Ten or more counts support this clonotype. The chain links TRBV24-1 to TRBJ2-7; D is possibly TRBD2 (6 bases). CDR3 size: 15 residues. V lost 6 bases and J 6 bases, leaving 20 bases between the germline ends. Germline V gene lookup returns CDR1 KGHDR and CDR2 SFDVKD. The CDR3 spells CATSRGGALGGEQYF. As DNA, the CDR3 is TGTGCCACCAGTAGGGGCGGCGCGCTCGGGGGCGAGCAGTACTTC.

The chain joins TRBV15 to TRBJ2-3, with TRBD2 matching over 14 bases. Germline V CDR1 and CDR2: LNHNV, YYDKDF (reference sequence). The CDR3 runs to 16 residues. V lost 0 bases to trimming and J lost 6 bases; unmatched junction nucleotides: 2. The CDR3 loop reads CATSRDRLAGGDTQYF. The CDR3 DNA follows: TGTGCCACCAGCAGAGATCGACTAGCGGGGGGGGATACGCAGTATTTT.

This clonotype has ten or more counts. The chain carries TRBV20-1 and TRBJ2-7; 7 positions match TRBD1. The CDR3 is 13 residues long. V lost 2 bases and J lost 6; bases outside the gene matches: 7. Germline V gives CDR1 DFQATT, CDR2 SNEGSKA (reference sequence). The CDR3 region is CSARPRGGVEQYF. Here the CDR3 DNA reads TGCAGTGCTAGACCTCGAGGGGGCGTCGAGCAGTACTTC.

Ten or more counts support this clonotype. The chain links TRBV18 to TRBJ1-1, with D tentatively TRBD1 (5 bases). CDR3 size: 15 residues. From germline, CDR1 is KGHSH and CDR2 LQKENI. Deletions cut 3 bases from V and 4 bases from J, with 15 bases between. CDR3 nucleotide sequence: TGTGCCAGCTCACCCCTGCGGGGGAGTAGCACTGAAGCTTTCTTT. Translating it yields CASSPLRGSSTEAFF.

This chain joins TRBV7-6 and TRBJ2-1; 11 nucleotides match TRBD2. J gave up 6 bases and V 2 bases, and 6 bases lay outside the gene matches. Germline V lookup: CDR1 SGHVS, CDR2 FNYEAQ. CDR3 length: 16 residues. CDR3 nucleotide sequence: TGTGCCAGCAGCTTAACCTTAGCGGGAGGGGTCAATGAGCAGTTCTTC. This encodes CASSLTLAGGVNEQFF.

This sequence joins TRBV7-9 and TRBJ2-7; D may be TRBD1 (5 bases). The CDR3 consists of 12 residues. Germline values: CDR1 SEHNR, CDR2 FQNEAQ (reference sequence). V lost 6 bases and J 6 bases, leaving 12 bases between the germline ends. CDR3 region: CASSLDNLEQYF. The CDR3 region has the DNA TGTGCCAGCAGTCTGGACAATCTCGAGCAGTACTTC.

The chain is built from TRBV5-1 and TRBJ1-1; tentative D call: TRBD1 (6 bases). Trimming removed 3 bases from V and 1 base from J, with 16 bases in between. The CDR3 sequence is 16 residues long. Germline values: CDR1 SGHRS, CDR2 YFSETQ. The CDR3 reads CASSSEQGEWNTEAFF. The CDR3 DNA is TGCGCCAGCAGCTCCGAACAGGGCGAGTGGAACACTGAAGCTTTCTTT.

This clonotype was counted at least ten times. The chain recombines TRBV7-9 with TRBJ1-1; possible D gene TRBD1, 5 bases. The CDR3 extends over 13 amino acids. Trimming shortened V by 0 bases and J by 8 bases, and 10 bases separated the two germline ends. CDR1 is SEHNR and CDR2 is FQNEAQ in the germline V gene (reference sequence). The CDR3 loop is CASSLAWRDEAFF. Here the CDR3 DNA reads TGTGCCAGCAGCTTAGCGTGGAGGGACGAAGCTTTCTTT.